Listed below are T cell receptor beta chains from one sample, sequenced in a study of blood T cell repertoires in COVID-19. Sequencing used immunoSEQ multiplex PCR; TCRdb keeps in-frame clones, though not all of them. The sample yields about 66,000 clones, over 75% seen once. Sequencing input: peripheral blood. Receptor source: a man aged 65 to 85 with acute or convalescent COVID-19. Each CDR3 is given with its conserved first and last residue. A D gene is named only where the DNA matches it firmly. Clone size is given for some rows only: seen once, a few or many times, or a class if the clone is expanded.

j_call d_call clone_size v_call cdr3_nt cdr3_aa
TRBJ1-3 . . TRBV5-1 TGCGCCAGCAGCCCCGCGGCGGGGGCGAAAACCATATATTTT CASSPAAGAKTIYF
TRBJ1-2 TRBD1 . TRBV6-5 TGTGCCAGCACCCGAAATACAGGGGGCGCGGGAAACACCTTC CASTRNTGGAGNTF
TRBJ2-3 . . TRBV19 TGTGCCAGTCGTCCCTCCGGAGAAAGCACAGATACGCAGTATTTT CASRPSGESTDTQYF
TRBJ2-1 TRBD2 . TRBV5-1 TGCGCCAGCAGCCCCATAGCGGGGGGTGCTGAGCAGTTCTTC CASSPIAGGAEQFF
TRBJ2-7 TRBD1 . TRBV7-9 TGTGCCAGCAGCTCCCCTGGACAGGGGAGGGAGCAGTACTTC CASSSPGQGREQYF
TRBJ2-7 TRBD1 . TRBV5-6 TGTGCCAGCAGCCGGAACAGGGGTACCTACGAGCAGTACTTC CASSRNRGTYEQYF
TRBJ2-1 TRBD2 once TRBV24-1 TGTGCCACCAGTGAAAGGACTAGCACGGGAGAGCAGTTCTTC CATSERTSTGEQFF
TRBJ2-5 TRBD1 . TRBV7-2 TGTGCCAGCAGGTTGGACAGGTACCAAGAGACCCAGTACTTC CASRLDRYQETQYF
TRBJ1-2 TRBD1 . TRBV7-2 TGTGCCAGCAGCCGGGGGACAGTTTATGGCTACACCTTC CASSRGTVYGYTF
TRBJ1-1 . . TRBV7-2 TGTGCCAGCAGCTTAGGCACAGGGTACACTGAAGCTTTCTTT CASSLGTGYTEAFF
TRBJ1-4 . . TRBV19 TGTGCCAGTAGCCGCCAGGGCCCGCAAAATGAAAAACTGTTTTTT CASSRQGPQNEKLFF
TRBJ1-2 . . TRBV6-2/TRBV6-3 TGTGCCAGCAGTCTACGCGGGGCAGGCCTCCGAGGCTACACCTTC CASSLRGAGLRGYTF
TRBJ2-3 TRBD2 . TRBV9 TGTGCCAGCAGCCCCCCTAGCGGGGGGGCCACCACAGATACGCAGTATTTT CASSPPSGGATTDTQYF
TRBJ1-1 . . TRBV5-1 TGCGCCAGCAGCTTGGAGCCCCGTACTGAAGCTTTCTTT CASSLEPRTEAFF
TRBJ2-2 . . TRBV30 TGTGCCTGGGGACAGTACCGAACCGGGGAGCTGTTTTTT CAWGQYRTGELFF
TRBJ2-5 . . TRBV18 TGTGCCAGCTCACAAGGGGCACAAGAGACCCAGTACTTC CASSQGAQETQYF
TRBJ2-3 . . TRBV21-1 TGTGCCAGCAGCAAAATAGGACTTGACACGTCAGATACGCAGTATTTT CASSKIGLDTSDTQYF
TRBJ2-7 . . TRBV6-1 TGTGCCAGCAGTGAAGGCAGTGGGCTAACCTACGAGCAGTACTTC CASSEGSGLTYEQYF
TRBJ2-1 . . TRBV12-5 TGTGCTAGTGGTTTGGAGACTAGTAATGGGGGAACCTACAATGAGCAGTTCTTC CASGLETSNGGTYNEQFF
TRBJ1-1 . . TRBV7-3 TGTGCCAGCAGTAGGATGGGGCCGGGCACTGAAGCTTTCTTT CASSRMGPGTEAFF
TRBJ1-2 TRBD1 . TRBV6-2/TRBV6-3 TGTGCCAGCAGTTGGAAGGGGGCGTACCTTTATGGCTACACCTTC CASSWKGAYLYGYTF
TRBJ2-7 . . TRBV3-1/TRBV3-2 TGTGCCAGCAGCCCGACCCGGGCGGGCTACGAGCAGTACTTC CASSPTRAGYEQYF
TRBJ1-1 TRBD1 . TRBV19 TGTGCCAGTAATCCAGGGGGCTTGAATGGTGAAGCTTTCTTT CASNPGGLNGEAFF
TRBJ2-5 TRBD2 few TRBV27 TGTGCCAGCAGTCCTTCCTTCCCCGGGACTAGCGGGGGCCCCCACCAAGAGACCCAGTACTTC CASSPSFPGTSGGPHQETQYF
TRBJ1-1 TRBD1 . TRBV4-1 TGCGCCAGCACCCGATGGACAGGGGTCATGAACACTGAAGCTTTCTTT CASTRWTGVMNTEAFF
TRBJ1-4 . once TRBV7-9 TGTGCCAGCAGCCCGCCGGGGGGTCCAACAACTAATGAAAAACTGTTTTTT CASSPPGGPTTNEKLFF
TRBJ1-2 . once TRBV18 TGTGCCAGCTCACCTTCCAGGGAGGGCTATGGCTACACCTTC CASSPSREGYGYTF
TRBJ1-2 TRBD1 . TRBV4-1 TGCGCCAGCAGCCAAGATGACAGGGGGCTTGGCTACACCTTC CASSQDDRGLGYTF
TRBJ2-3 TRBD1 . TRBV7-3 TGTGCCAGCAGCTTACGGGACAGCGCAGATACGCAGTATTTT CASSLRDSADTQYF
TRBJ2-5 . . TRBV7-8 TGTGCCAGCAGCCCCTCCGGGGGTAGAGAGACCCAGTACTTC CASSPSGGRETQYF
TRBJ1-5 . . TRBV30 TGTGCCTGGAGTATAGCAGGGGATCAGCCCCAGCATTTT CAWSIAGDQPQHF
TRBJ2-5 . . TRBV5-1 TGCGCCAGCAGCGCTTCTATGGAGCGGACCCAGTACTTC CASSASMERTQYF
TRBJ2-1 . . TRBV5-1 TGCGCCAGCAGCCCACGACAGGGAGGTTACAATGAGCAGTTCTTC CASSPRQGGYNEQFF
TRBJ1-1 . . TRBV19 TGTGCCAGTAGTACCGACAGGATTGAAGCTTTCTTT CASSTDRIEAFF
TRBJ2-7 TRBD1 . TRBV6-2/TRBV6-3 TGTGCCAGCAGCCCGGACAGGGTCCGCGAGCAGTACTTC CASSPDRVREQYF
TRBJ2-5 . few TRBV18 TGTGCCAGCTCACCTAACCAAGAGACCCAGTACTTC CASSPNQETQYF
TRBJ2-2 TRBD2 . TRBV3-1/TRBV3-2 TGTGCCAGCAGCCAAGATCGGCTAGAGCGGGGACTTTACACCGGGGAGCTGTTTTTT CASSQDRLERGLYTGELFF
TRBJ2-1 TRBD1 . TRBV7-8 TGTGCCAGCAGCTACGACCGGACAGGGCCCTCCTACAATGAGCAGTTCTTC CASSYDRTGPSYNEQFF
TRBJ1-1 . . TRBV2 TGTGCCAGCAGTAGCCTCCGGGATGCTAAAGCTTTCTTT CASSSLRDAKAFF
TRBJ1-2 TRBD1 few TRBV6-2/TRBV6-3 TGTGCCAGCAGTCACAGGGGATTGGGCTATGGCTACACCTTC CASSHRGLGYGYTF
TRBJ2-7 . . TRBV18 TGTGCCAGCTCACCAAGGGGGGGCGAGCAGTACTTC CASSPRGGEQYF
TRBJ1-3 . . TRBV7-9 TGTGCCAGCAGCTTACAGGATGTTGGAAACACCATATATTTT CASSLQDVGNTIYF
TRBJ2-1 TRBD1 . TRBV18 TGTGCCAGCTCACGTGGACAGGCGTTCAATGAGCAGTTCTTC CASSRGQAFNEQFF
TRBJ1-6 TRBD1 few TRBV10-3 TGTGCCATCAGTGAGCCGGGACAGGCGATAAATTCACCCCTCCACTTT CAISEPGQAINSPLHF
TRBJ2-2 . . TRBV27 TGTGCCAGCAGTTTAAATCGGAACACCGGGGAGCTGTTTTTT CASSLNRNTGELFF
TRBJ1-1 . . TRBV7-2 TGTGCCAGCAGCTTAGCCGGCGGGCGGGTGAACACTGAAGCTTTCTTT CASSLAGGRVNTEAFF
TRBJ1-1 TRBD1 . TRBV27 TGTGCCAGCAGTCCCTCGACAGGGAGGGAAGCTTTCTTT CASSPSTGREAFF
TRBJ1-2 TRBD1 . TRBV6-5 TGTGCCAGCACCGGGACAGGTTCTGGCTACACCTTC CASTGTGSGYTF
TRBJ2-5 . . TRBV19 TGTGCCAGTAGTGGGATCGACAGGAGACAAGAGACCCAGTACTTC CASSGIDRRQETQYF
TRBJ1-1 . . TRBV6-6 TGTGCCAGCAATGGCGGGTTGGACACTGAAGCTTTCTTT CASNGGLDTEAFF
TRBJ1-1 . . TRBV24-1 TGTGCCACCAGGCCCAGTACAGGGAACACTGAAGCTTTCTTT CATRPSTGNTEAFF
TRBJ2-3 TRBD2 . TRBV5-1 TGCGCCAGCAGCCTGGGACTAGCGGGGACAACTAGCACAGATACGCAGTATTTT CASSLGLAGTTSTDTQYF
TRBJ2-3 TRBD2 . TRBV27 TGTGCCAGCGGTCTAGGGCGCGGGGACTACACAGATACGCAGTATTTT CASGLGRGDYTDTQYF
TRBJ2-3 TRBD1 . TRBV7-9 TGTGCCAGCAGGAGGACAGGCCAGAGCACAGATACGCAGTATTTT CASRRTGQSTDTQYF
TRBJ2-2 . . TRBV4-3 TGCGCCAGCAGCCAAGGACTTCTGAACACCGGGGAGCTGTTTTTT CASSQGLLNTGELFF
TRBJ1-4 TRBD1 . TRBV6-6 TGTGCCACGTCGGGACAGGGGGCCGACAAGGAAAAACTGTTTTTT CATSGQGADKEKLFF
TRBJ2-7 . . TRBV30 TGTGCCTGGAGTCAGGGGGTCGGGACTGAGGAGCAGTACTTC CAWSQGVGTEEQYF